This TCR beta chain derives from a study of T-cell reconstitution after alpha-beta-depleted transplantation in children. This clonotype came up many times. For TCRbeta, the library was prepared with unique molecular identifiers. One entry per CDR3 protein, called by TCRdb with MiXCR from the PCR reads. The table records hundreds of thousands of distinct CDR3 sequences, roughly 15% of them present only once. V lost 1 base, J lost 4 bases, and 10 bases stayed unmatched. This CDR3 comprises 18 residues. Germline V gene sequence: CDR1 SGHAT, CDR2 FQNNGV. This sequence joins TRBV11-2 and TRBJ2-5; 12 bases match TRBD2. The source material was PBMCs from the stem cell graft donor, sampled from the stem cell graft. The TCR originated in a human donor who donated a stem cell graft to a child with acute myeloid leukemia. The CDR3 coding sequence is TGTGCCAGCAGCTTAGGAGTGACTAGCGGGGGTCATCGAGAGACCCAGTACTTC. As protein: CASSLGVTSGGHRETQYF.